The 28 T cell receptor beta chains listed next were all sequenced from one sample in a study of T cell repertoires in cytomegalovirus infection. TCRdb fed the reads into MiXCR, producing one record per CDR3 protein. The table shows about 250,000 distinct CDR3 sequences, with approximately 13% occurring only once. Sequenced sample: PBMCs. These receptors were collected from a human donor in good health (CMV status not recorded). Some clones in this sample may be carry-over from other donors' samples.

This clonotype was seen ten or more times. V usage is TRBV7-2 and J usage is TRBJ1-1; D call uncertain. The CDR3 is 17 residues long. The V end lost 0 bases, the J end lost 2 bases, and 16 bases lay between the germline ends. In germline, CDR1 is SGHTA, CDR2 FQGNSA. CDR3 coding DNA: TGTGCCAGCAGCTTAGCTTCGGCTTTCGGACCAAACACTGAAGCTTTCTTT. It codes for CASSLASAFGPNTEAFF.

The sample holds many counts of this clonotype. V is TRBV6-2 or TRBV6-3 and J is TRBJ2-6; D unresolved. V gave up 2 bases and J gave up 0 bases, with 8 bases separating them. This CDR3 has 16 amino acids. CDR1 is MNHEY and CDR2 is SVGEGT in the germline V gene. CDR3 residues: CASSYPFSSGANVLTF. The CDR3 DNA reads TGTGCCAGCAGTTACCCGTTTAGCTCTGGGGCCAACGTCCTGACTTTC.

There are many counts of this clonotype. The chain uses TRBV7-2 and TRBJ2-3; D remains unclear. The V and J ends lost 8 bases and 8 bases respectively, with 17 bases between them. CDR3 size: 13 residues. CDR1 is SGHTA and CDR2 is FQGNSA in the germline V gene. CDR3: CASSYPGPSTQYF. The CDR3 bases are TGTGCCAGCTCCTACCCTGGGCCTTCTACGCAGTATTTT.

The rearrangement links TRBV6-6 to TRBJ1-2, with 10 positions matching TRBD1. The CDR3 contains 14 residues. V was pared by 5 bases and J by 13 bases, with 13 bases of the junction left unmatched. Germline assignment: CDR1 MNHNY and CDR2 SVGAGI (reference sequence). CDR3 in DNA: TGTGCCAGCAGTCCGCCGGGACAGGGGATCTTAGTCACCTTC. This encodes CASSPPGQGILVTF.

This sequence joins TRBV27 and TRBJ2-3; D might be TRBD2 (6 bases). V dropped 2 bases and J dropped 1 base, with 10 bases sitting between them. CDR1 and CDR2 from the germline V gene are MNHEY and SMNVEV (reference sequence). This CDR3 spans 15 amino acids. In DNA form, the CDR3 reads TGTGCCAGCAGTTTACGGCCTAGCGGCACAGATACGCAGTATTTT. Translated: CASSLRPSGTDTQYF.

Many counts were recorded for this clonotype. The J gene is TRBJ1-6, the V gene TRBV4-1; TRBD1 might be the D (6 bases). The V gene's germline CDR1 is MGHRA and CDR2 YSYEKL. There are 15 residues in the CDR3. Trimming cost V 6 bases and J 7 bases, with 16 bases left between them. CDR3 loop: CASSFTGSDNSPLHF. The CDR3 DNA is TGCGCCAGCAGTTTTACAGGGTCGGACAATTCACCCCTCCACTTT.

The chain carries TRBV19 and TRBJ2-1; TRBD2 matches at 12 bases. Germline CDR1 reads LNHDA; CDR2 reads SQIVND (reference sequence). The V and J ends lost 9 bases and 7 bases, in that order; junction bases with no gene match: 10. The CDR3 spans 15 residues. The CDR3 loop is CASSPSSGRDNEQFF. The CDR3 DNA sequence: TGTGCCAGCTCCCCCTCTAGCGGGAGGGATAATGAGCAGTTCTTC. The variable domain in full, completed from reference TRBV19 and TRBJ2-1, reads DGGITQSPKYLFRKEGQNVTLSCEQNLNHDAMYWYRQDPGQGLRLIYYSQIVNDFQKGDIAEGYSVSREKKESFPLTVTSAQKNPTAFYLCASSPSSGRDNEQFFGPGTRLTVL.

The V and J genes are TRBV19 and TRBJ2-7; 8 bases agree with TRBD1. The germline CDR1 and CDR2 sequences are LNHDA and SQIVND (reference sequence). V was clipped by 8 bases and J by 2 bases; unmatched bases: 8. The CDR3 spans 14 residues. In DNA form, the CDR3 reads TGTGCCAGTGGGACAGGCCCCCCTCCCTACGAGCAGTACTTC. Protein: CASGTGPPPYEQYF.

A few counts support this clonotype. CDR3 nucleotide sequence: TGTGCCAGCAGTGAAGCGAGGACCCCCATGGCGTATGGCTACACCTTC. The encoded protein is CASSEARTPMAYGYTF. The J gene is TRBJ1-2, the V gene TRBV2, with no clear D. The CDR3 contains 16 residues. Germline V gene lookup returns CDR1 SNHLY and CDR2 FYNNEI. The V end was cut by 0 bases, the J end by 5 bases, with 16 bases between.

The chain has TRBV9 and TRBJ2-4; no clear D. Trimming left V 0 bases short and J 0 bases short, with 7 bases between. The CDR3 is made up of 15 amino acids. Germline CDR1 reads SGDLS; CDR2 reads YYNGEE. CDR3 protein: CASSVATGAKNIQYF. CDR3 bases: TGTGCCAGCAGCGTAGCAACGGGAGCCAAAAACATTCAGTACTTC.

This clonotype appeared a few times. The chain couples TRBV15 to TRBJ2-7, with 7 bases aligning to TRBD2. The CDR3 covers 12 residues. CDR1 is LNHNV, CDR2 YYDKDF, per germline (reference sequence). The trim removed 5 bases at V and 7 bases at J, leaving 5 bases unmatched. The CDR3 loop is CATSSGGGEQYF. CDR3 bases: TGTGCCACCAGCTCGGGGGGTGGAGAGCAGTACTTC.

This clonotype has ten or more counts. J is TRBJ2-3 and V is TRBV5-4, with D perhaps assigned TRBD1 or TRBD2 (5 bases each). CDR1 is SGHNT, CDR2 YYREEE, per germline (reference sequence). Trimming shortened V by 3 bases and J by 5 bases, and 19 bases separated the two germline ends. The CDR3 is made up of 16 amino acids. In nucleotides, the CDR3 is TGTGCCAGCAGCTCCCCCTCAGAGGGGCATATAGATACGCAGTATTTT. Encoded protein: CASSSPSEGHIDTQYF.

This clonotype was recorded at least ten times. The V call is TRBV28, the J call TRBJ2-7, with D perhaps TRBD1 (5 bases). The V gene's germline CDR1 is MDHEN and CDR2 SYDVKM. V lost 7 bases and J 4 bases, leaving 11 bases between the germline ends. CDR3 length equals 12 residues. The CDR3 loop is CASTGSLYEQYF. The CDR3 DNA is TGTGCCAGCACAGGGTCTTTGTACGAGCAGTACTTC.

This clonotype was picked up many times. The chain couples TRBV15 to TRBJ1-6; maybe TRBD1 (6 bases). The CDR3 spans 14 residues. V lost 1 base, J lost 11 bases, and 12 bases lay in between. The germline CDR1 and CDR2 sequences are LNHNV and YYDKDF (reference sequence). The CDR3 DNA is TGTGCCACCAGCAGAGGGGACAACCAAACACCCCTCCACTTT. It is translated as CATSRGDNQTPLHF.

The chain combines TRBV29-1 with TRBJ2-5; possible D gene TRBD2, 5 bases. This CDR3 contains 16 residues. The V end was cut by 0 bases, the J end by 5 bases, with 19 bases between. Germline V CDR1 and CDR2: SQVTM, ANQGSEA. The CDR3, as DNA: TGCAGCGTTGAAGATATTGAGGGCCCCGCCTATGAGACCCAGTACTTC. Translation: CSVEDIEGPAYETQYF.

The sample holds many counts of this clonotype. The chain links TRBV7-2 to TRBJ1-6; TRBD1 agrees at 10 bases. Per germline, CDR1 SGHTA and CDR2 FQGNSA. This CDR3 is 14 amino acids long. With V trimmed by 7 bases and J by 8 bases, 5 bases remained unmatched. In DNA, the CDR3 is TGTGCCAGCACCTCGACAGGGGGCGATTCACCCCTCCACTTT. Amino acid sequence: CASTSTGGDSPLHF.

The chain employs TRBV19 and TRBJ2-6, with 7 bases lining up with TRBD2. This CDR3 contains 16 residues. The trim removed 3 bases at V and 1 base at J, leaving 3 bases unmatched. The V gene's germline CDR1 is LNHDA and CDR2 SQIVND (reference sequence). CDR3 DNA sequence: TGTGCCAGTAGTATCCAGGGAGGGTCTGGGGCCAACGTCCTGACTTTC. It translates to CASSIQGGSGANVLTF. The full variable domain, its missing parts supplied by reference TRBV19 and TRBJ2-6, is DGGITQSPKYLFRKEGQNVTLSCEQNLNHDAMYWYRQDPGQGLRLIYYSQIVNDFQKGDIAEGYSVSREKKESFPLTVTSAQKNPTAFYLCASSIQGGSGANVLTFGAGSRLTVL.

This clonotype was picked up many times. This chain connects TRBV7-2 to TRBJ1-5; D perhaps matches TRBD1 (5 bases). Germline V gene sequence: CDR1 SGHTA, CDR2 FQGNSA. This CDR3 has 13 residues. Between the trimmed V and J ends, which lost 6 bases and 5 bases, there was a span of 11 bases. The CDR3 bases are TGTGCCAGCAGTACCGGGACCTATCAGCCCCAGCATTTT. It encodes CASSTGTYQPQHF.

This sequence joins TRBV27 and TRBJ2-7; D not resolved. Germline V CDR1 and CDR2: MNHEY, SMNVEV (reference sequence). The V end was cut by 5 bases, the J end by 0 bases, with 11 bases between. The CDR3 has 14 residues. The CDR3 nucleotides are TGTGCCAGCAGTAGCGTTAACACCTCCTACGAGCAGTACTTC. As protein: CASSSVNTSYEQYF.

This clonotype was recorded at least ten times. The chain joins TRBV7-2 to TRBJ2-5, with D perhaps matching TRBD1 (8 bases). The CDR3 length is 14 residues. V was trimmed by 5 bases and J by 6 bases, leaving 16 bases between them. The germline V gene encodes CDR1 SGHTA and CDR2 FQGNSA. The CDR3 sequence: CASSTGGQDQTQYF. DNA for the CDR3: TGTGCCAGCAGCACGGGGGGACAGGATCAGACCCAGTACTTC. The whole variable domain, filled in from reference TRBV7-2 and TRBJ2-5, reads GAGVSQSPSNKVTEKGKDVELRCDPISGHTALYWYRQSLGQGLEFLIYFQGNSAPDKSGLPSDRFSAERTGGSVSTLTIQRTQQEDSAVYLCASSTGGQDQTQYFGPGTRLLVL.

The table lists this clonotype with a few counts. The chain recombines TRBV6-5 with TRBJ1-5; 10 bases match TRBD1. CDR1 MNHEY and CDR2 SVGAGI come from the germline V gene. V lost 0 bases, J lost 5 bases, and 4 bases stayed unmatched. CDR3 size: 16 residues. The CDR3 bases are TGTGCCAGCAGTTACTCCCGGACAGGGGGGGATCAGCCCCAGCATTTT. Its translation is CASSYSRTGGDQPQHF.

This clonotype was seen at least ten times. The chain recombines TRBV7-2 with TRBJ2-7, with 8 bases aligning to TRBD1. The CDR3 consists of 16 residues. Germline trimming cut 4 bases from V and 4 bases from J; bases unmatched to any gene: 12. Looked up from germline, CDR1 is SGHTA and CDR2 is FQGNSA. The DNA of the CDR3 is TGTGCCAGCAGCTCTCAAGTGCCCAGGGGGCGATACGAGCAGTACTTC. Residues: CASSSQVPRGRYEQYF. Together with reference TRBV7-2 and TRBJ2-7, the CDR3 gives the full variable domain: GAGVSQSPSNKVTEKGKDVELRCDPISGHTALYWYRQSLGQGLEFLIYFQGNSAPDKSGLPSDRFSAERTGGSVSTLTIQRTQQEDSAVYLCASSSQVPRGRYEQYFGPGTRLTVT.

The V gene is TRBV10-3, the J gene TRBJ1-1; 7 bases are shared with TRBD1. Looked up from germline, CDR1 is ENHRY and CDR2 is SYGVKD. V gave up 2 bases and J gave up 6 bases; unmatched junction bases: 6. The CDR3 is 14 residues long. The CDR3 is CAISERGGESEAFF. CDR3 DNA: TGTGCCATCAGTGAGCGAGGGGGCGAATCTGAAGCTTTCTTT.

There are many counts of this clonotype. V is TRBV7-2 and J is TRBJ2-4; no definite D call. The CDR3 has 12 amino acids. Germline assignment: CDR1 SGHTA and CDR2 FQGNSA. Trimming shortened V by 4 bases and J by 7 bases, and 8 bases separated the two germline ends. This CDR3 reads CASSSPFNIQYF. The CDR3 DNA reads TGTGCCAGCAGCTCTCCTTTTAACATTCAGTACTTC.

A few counts support this clonotype. V is TRBV12-3 or TRBV12-4 and J is TRBJ1-1; no clear D gene. Trimming left V 4 bases short and J 0 bases short, with 3 bases between. This CDR3 has 12 residues. The CDR3 loop reads CASSSMNTEAFF. In nucleotides, the CDR3 is TGTGCCAGCAGTTCAATGAACACTGAAGCTTTCTTT.

This clonotype was seen a few times. This CDR3 is CASARRVLTYEQYF. CDR3 DNA sequence: TGTGCCAGCGCCAGGAGGGTTTTGACCTACGAGCAGTACTTC. The chain has TRBV6-8 and TRBJ2-7; tentatively, D is TRBD2 (6 bases). CDR3 length equals 14 residues. Germline values: CDR1 MNHGY, CDR2 SAAAGT. The V gene lost 8 bases and the J gene lost 2 bases, with 16 bases spanning the gap.

This clonotype showed up many times. The V gene is TRBV5-4, the J gene TRBJ2-3; 14 bases agree with TRBD2. V dropped 7 bases and J dropped 4; count of bases not matched to a gene: 5. This CDR3 is 15 amino acids long. Germline V gives CDR1 SGHNT, CDR2 YYREEE (reference sequence). CDR3 loop: CASGLAGGNSDTQYF. The CDR3 DNA follows: TGTGCCAGCGGACTAGCGGGAGGAAACTCAGATACGCAGTATTTT.

Regarding this clonotype: A read error is possible here, since a much larger clone lies one base away. The CDR3 does not close with the conserved phenylalanine or tryptophan, likely indicating a read error. CDR3 bases: TGTGCCAGCAGCTCCATTAGCGGGAGGGGTACCGGGGAGCTGTTTTTG. This encodes CASSSISGRGTGELFL. The genes are TRBV11-1 and TRBJ2-2; 11 nucleotides line up with TRBD2. The CDR3 is made up of 16 amino acids. The germline CDR1 and CDR2 sequences are SGHAT and FQDESV (reference sequence). Trimming at V came to 4 bases and at J to 5 bases, leaving 6 bases not matched to a gene.